The following is a T cell receptor (beta chain) sequence with its context. Its target antigen remains unknown. The record has no base qualities; no much larger clone is one base away. The V and J ends are trimmed by 8 bases and 3 bases, leaving 20 bases between them. The germline V gene (reference sequence) gives CDR1 as MNHEY and CDR2 as SMNVEV. Including the terminal cysteine and phenylalanine, the CDR3 comprises 15 residues. Just the 45-base CDR3 DNA is kept, in frame starting at base 1. The data stem from a study of shared clonotypes between healthy human individuals (dated by TCRdb to 2020 to 2022). About the study as a whole: A few men and two women, aged 18 to 49 years, made up the cohort. For each donor, CD4 naive and CD4 memory were each run on three plates, CD8 naive on two plates, and CD8 memory on one plate. Libraries were prepared and TCR repertoires were sequenced by different laboratories using diverse techniques, in order to increase sequencing depth and limit assay-specific biases. Each donor's leukapheresis produced roughly between about 0.85 and 10 billion PBMCs. Blood TCR repertoires of roughly 5 healthy adults were deeply sequenced to estimate repertoire size and the extent of clonotype sharing between individuals. General findings and caveats noted by the study authors: Across a handful of donors, 4.5% to 6.5% of naive CD4, approximately 3.6% of naive CD8, 2% to 2.5% of memory CD4, and under 0.45% of memory CD8 clonotypes were shared. Compared with non-shared clonotypes, the clonotypes found in all four sorted-subset donors had higher generation probabilities. Incomplete sequencing was indicated by rarefaction of sorted-subset datasets, despite the large sequencing depth. Because the study included only a small number of donors, the genetic and exposure-history diversity represented was limited. Only blood was sampled, and tissue TCR repertoires likely differ from those in blood. Naive subsets generally had larger estimated clonotype richness than memory subsets did. Pairwise subsampling indicated that sequencing depth was expected to affect the degree of clonotype sharing among donors.

Using the deep immunoSEQ assay, multiplex PCR amplified TCR CDR3 regions from genomic DNA. Genomic DNA extracted from each cell subset was distributed evenly over all wells of several immunoSEQ 96-well plates, and each plate served as one replicate. For sorted subsets, each replicate PCR was loaded with 200 to 250 ng genomic DNA, equivalent to 25,000 to 30,000 T cell genomes. Purified libraries were measured with a Qubit 3.0 fluorometer, size-checked on a Bioanalyzer 2100, and measured again with the KAPA Library Quantification kit. Every immunoSEQ 96-well plate was sequenced on a dedicated single-read 150-cycle Illumina NextSeq 550 flow cell. Per the authors' processing: Because the immunoSEQ output included only junctional sequences and no quality scores, the filtering could not be the same as the filtering used for full-length reads. To assign V/J genes and CDR3, sequences were annotated using PyIR, a Python wrapper for IgBLAST v1.9, with IMGT germline references. Any read was removed if the V/J assignment was weak (E-value above 1e-6), the CDR3 was missing, or the read contained stop codons, out-of-frame junctions, or ambiguous translated residues. V3J clonotypes were defined as sequences sharing an identical inferred V gene, J gene, and CDR3 amino acid sequence. The percentage overlap between two repertoires was calculated by dividing the number of shared unique clonotypes by the size of the smaller repertoire. Richness of each repertoire was evaluated using RTK rarefaction, the Chao1 estimator, and Recon v2.1 estimates of unobserved clonotypes. For all TCRbeta clonotypes obtained by the gDNA method from a few donors, generation probabilities were computed with OLGA. TCRdb obtained this table from immuneACCESS and retained in-frame rearrangements with V and J assigned. These tables miss some clones; where compared with another copy, unresolved V genes account for less than half of the shortfall, and the remainder is unexplained. V and J calls and clone size are given by that table; D and trimming were obtained from the DNA. The sample table records about 2,500,000 clones; 85% to 95% of these occur just once. Under 0.15% of the sample lies in the top ten.

Healthy HIV-negative adults with no recently reported acute infections or vaccinations were included as donors. Every donor was a Caucasian adult residing in Nashville, Tennessee, USA. Magnetic negative selection was used to enrich CD4+ T cells, after which naive cells were positively selected on CD45RA and the negative fraction became the memory subset. After blood collection by leukapheresis, PBMCs were isolated using Ficoll-Histopaque density gradient centrifugation and then cryopreserved in the vapor phase of liquid nitrogen. Analytical flow cytometry was used to check the purity and quantity of each magnetically sorted T cell population. From each sorted fraction, genomic DNA was isolated and quantified by UV absorbance on a Nanodrop 2000c.

The sample taken for sequencing was naive CD4+ T cells sorted from blood. The sample's cell subset or site label is to be understood as: CD45RA+ positively selected. The sequence was collected from a man aged 18 to 30 in good health. Recombination linked TRBV27 to TRBJ2-7; the D segment could be TRBD2, given 7 matching bases. The base sequence is TGTGCCAGCGGGGGGGCGGGGTCCCCCAGCTACGAGCAGTACTTC. This is translated as CASGGAGSPSYEQYF.